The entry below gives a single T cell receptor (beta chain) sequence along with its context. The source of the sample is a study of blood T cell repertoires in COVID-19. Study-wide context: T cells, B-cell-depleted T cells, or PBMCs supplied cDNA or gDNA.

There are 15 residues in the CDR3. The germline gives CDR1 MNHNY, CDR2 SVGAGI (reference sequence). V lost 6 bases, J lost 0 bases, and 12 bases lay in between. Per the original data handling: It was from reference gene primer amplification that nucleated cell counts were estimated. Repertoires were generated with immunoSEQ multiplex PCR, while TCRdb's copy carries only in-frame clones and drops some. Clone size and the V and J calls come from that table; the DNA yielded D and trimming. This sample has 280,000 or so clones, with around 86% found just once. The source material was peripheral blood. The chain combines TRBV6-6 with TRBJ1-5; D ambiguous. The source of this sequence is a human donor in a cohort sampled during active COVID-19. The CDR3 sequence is CASRPQQISNQPQHF. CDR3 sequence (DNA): TGTGCCAGCAGACCCCAACAGATTAGCAATCAGCCCCAGCATTTT.